Listed here are 11 T cell receptor beta chains from one sample, sequenced in a study of T cell responses to AZD1222 COVID-19 vaccine. TCRdb's copy holds only in-frame clones and misses some; the assay was immunoSEQ multiplex PCR. Among under 150,000 clones listed, over 90% were seen once. The input for sequencing was peripheral blood, taken on day 0 of AZD1222 vaccination. These receptors were taken from an adult in good health.

The chain recombines TRBV27 with TRBJ2-5; the D gene is possibly TRBD1 (6 bases). The length of the CDR3 is 15 residues. The ends were cut back, 5 bases at V and 4 bases at J, with 17 bases in the middle. The V gene's germline CDR1 is MNHEY and CDR2 SMNVEV (reference sequence). The CDR3, as DNA: TGTGCCAGCAGTACATATTCAGGGGACCGAGAGACCCAGTACTTC. Protein sequence: CASSTYSGDRETQYF.

The V and J genes are TRBV5-4 and TRBJ2-4, with a weak D call TRBD2 (7 bases). V was pared by 4 bases and J by 5 bases, with 13 bases between. This CDR3 is built from 14 residues. Germline loops: CDR1 SGHNT, CDR2 YYREEE (reference sequence). In DNA, the CDR3 is TGTGCCAGCAGCCTGGGGGGGGCGGAAAACATTCAGTACTTC. Residues: CASSLGGAENIQYF.

Note on this clone: Other DNA sequences from this sample encode an identical CDR3 as well. This chain joins TRBV5-4 and TRBJ1-1; D is uncertain. The germline V gene has CDR1 SGHNT and CDR2 YYREEE (reference sequence). V was trimmed by 5 bases and J by 5 bases, leaving 13 bases between them. This CDR3 has 13 residues. For the CDR3, the DNA is TGTGCCAGCAGTTCCCCGGGTGGGACTGAAGCTTTCTTT. Amino acids: CASSSPGGTEAFF.

The chain has TRBV6-5 and TRBJ1-1; D unresolved. The CDR3 has 13 residues. Per the germline V gene, CDR1 is MNHEY and CDR2 is SVGAGI. V dropped 6 bases and J dropped 1 base, with 9 bases sitting between them. CDR3 sequence reads: CASRDQPNTEAFF. For the CDR3, the DNA is TGTGCCAGCAGGGACCAACCGAACACTGAAGCTTTCTTT.

This sequence joins TRBV10-3 and TRBJ1-2; 8 positions match TRBD1. The CDR3 has 14 residues. Losses at the gene ends were 2 bases for V and 4 bases for J; bases not matched to a gene: 3. Germline values: CDR1 ENHRY, CDR2 SYGVKD. CDR3 DNA sequence: TGTGCCATCAGTGAGGCGGGACAGGCCTATGGCTACACCTTC. This translates into CAISEAGQAYGYTF.

This chain links TRBV5-5 with TRBJ1-2, with a possible D match to TRBD1 (5 bases). Trimming left V 0 bases short and J 1 base short, with 10 bases between. The CDR3 is 15 residues long. Germline CDR1 is SGHKS and CDR2 is YYEKEE (reference sequence). The CDR3 region has the DNA TGTGCCAGCAGCTTGGCTTGGGGGTATAACTATGGCTACACCTTC. Its protein is CASSLAWGYNYGYTF.

V is TRBV6-5 and J is TRBJ1-5; TRBD1 aligns across 12 bases. Germline V gene sequence: CDR1 MNHEY, CDR2 SVGAGI. This CDR3 has 16 residues. V lost 4 bases and J lost 1; bases outside the gene matches: 2. For the CDR3, the DNA is TGTGCCAGCAGTTCTGGGACAGGGGGCAGCAATCAGCCCCAGCATTTT. Encoded protein: CASSSGTGGSNQPQHF.

This clone was detected only once. The chain links TRBV25-1 to TRBJ1-2; no clear D. Germline CDR1 is MGHDK and CDR2 is SYGVNS. CDR3 length: 15 residues. Trimming took off 5 bases at V and 7 bases at J, with 20 bases between the two ends. The CDR3 DNA sequence: TGTGCCAGCAGTAACCCCCCGGGAAGTTCCGCTGGCTACACCTTC. It is translated as CASSNPPGSSAGYTF.

The chain is built from TRBV6-1 and TRBJ1-3; no firm D call. Trimming cost V 3 bases and J 0 bases, with 6 bases left between them. The CDR3 sequence is 14 residues long. The germline V gene has CDR1 MNHNS and CDR2 SASEGT. The CDR3 nucleotides are TGTGCCAGCAGTGACGACTTCTCTGGAAACACCATATATTTT. Translation gives CASSDDFSGNTIYF.

The rearrangement links TRBV7-8 to TRBJ2-5; TRBD2 agrees at 15 bases. V was clipped by 5 bases and J by 1 base; unmatched bases: 20. The CDR3 has 22 amino acids. Germline V gene lookup returns CDR1 SGHVS and CDR2 FQNEAQ. CDR3 loop: CASSQRRQGLAGGSVGQETQYF. In DNA, the CDR3 is TGTGCCAGCAGCCAAAGACGCCAGGGACTAGCGGGGGGATCGGTGGGCCAAGAGACCCAGTACTTC.

This chain connects TRBV27 to TRBJ1-2; TRBD1 is a possible D gene (6 bases). The CDR3 runs to 14 residues. The germline CDR1 and CDR2 sequences are MNHEY and SMNVEV (reference sequence). V lost 2 bases, J lost 4 bases, and 11 bases lay in between. The CDR3 coding sequence is TGTGCCAGCAGTTTAAACAGGGATGGCTATGGCTACACCTTC. Protein product: CASSLNRDGYGYTF.